Below are 27 T cell receptor beta chains sequenced from a single sample in a study of T cell responses to AZD1222 COVID-19 vaccine. Produced via immunoSEQ multiplex PCR; TCRdb's table is partial and in-frame only. Among approximately 74,000 clones listed, approximately 82% were seen once. The specimen comprised peripheral blood, sampled 28 days after the second AZD1222 dose. All receptors derive from an adult who received the AZD1222 COVID-19 vaccine.

J is TRBJ1-5 and V is TRBV5-8, with TRBD1 identical over 7 bases. CDR1 and CDR2 from the germline V gene are SGHTS and YDEGEE. The junction had 7 bases not matched to a gene; V was cut back by 4 bases and J by 3 bases. The CDR3 totals 15 residues. The CDR3 coding sequence is TGTGCCAGCAGCCCAGGGGGGACCCTCAATCAGCCCCAGCATTTT. Its protein is CASSPGGTLNQPQHF.

The V gene is TRBV7-2, the J gene TRBJ1-1; D is uncertain. Germline assignment: CDR1 SGHTA and CDR2 FQGNSA. V was cut by 11 bases and J by 4 bases, with 11 bases left in between. CDR3 length: 11 residues. The CDR3 DNA is TGTGCCCCCGGGGAGCGCACTGAAGCTTTCTTT. It is translated as CAPGERTEAFF.

V is TRBV10-1 and J is TRBJ1-1; 10 bases map to TRBD1. Germline V gene sequence: CDR1 WNHNN, CDR2 SYGVQD (reference sequence). This CDR3 has 16 residues. The V segment lost 0 bases and the J segment 4 bases; nucleotides outside the gene matches: 5. Here the CDR3 reads CASSESWDRGPTEAFF. In DNA, the CDR3 is TGCGCCAGCAGTGAGTCCTGGGACAGGGGCCCCACTGAAGCTTTCTTT.

The chain joins TRBV6-5 to TRBJ2-5, with 9 positions matching TRBD2. This CDR3 is built from 16 residues. Losses at the gene ends were 2 bases for V and 4 bases for J; bases not matched to a gene: 8. The V gene's germline CDR1 is MNHEY and CDR2 SVGAGI. Here the CDR3 reads CASSYLAGGQGETQYF. The CDR3 DNA reads TGTGCCAGCAGTTACCTGGCGGGAGGGCAGGGAGAGACCCAGTACTTC.

The DNA for the CDR3 is TGTGCCAGCAGCCCCAGTCCTGGGGCGGGCTACGAGCAGTACTTC. Translating it yields CASSPSPGAGYEQYF. This chain connects TRBV5-6 to TRBJ2-7; D is tentatively TRBD1 or TRBD2 (5 bases each). The CDR3 is 15 residues long. V was shortened by 4 bases and J by 3 bases, with 17 bases between the two germline ends. Germline values: CDR1 SGHDT, CDR2 YYEEEE.

This clone appeared once. The rearrangement links TRBV27 to TRBJ1-1; 7 nucleotides agree with TRBD1. Germline CDR1 is MNHEY and CDR2 is SMNVEV (reference sequence). The V gene end was trimmed by 5 bases and the J gene end by 0 bases; junction bases not matched to a gene: 6. The CDR3 extends over 15 amino acids. This chain's CDR3 is CASSPRQGMNTEAFF. The DNA of the CDR3 is TGTGCCAGCAGTCCCCGACAGGGAATGAACACTGAAGCTTTCTTT.

The chain is built from TRBV6-5 and TRBJ1-1; weak D call: TRBD1 (5 bases). This CDR3 region has 15 residues. Trimming stripped 0 bases from V and 3 bases from J, with 11 bases between. Germline CDR1 and CDR2: MNHEY and SVGAGI. CDR3 amino acids: CASSYSLGRDTEAFF. The DNA for the CDR3 is TGTGCCAGCAGTTACTCGCTGGGCAGGGACACTGAAGCTTTCTTT.

V usage is TRBV10-3 and J usage is TRBJ2-7; 10 bases align to TRBD1. Trimming at V came to 6 bases and at J to 7 bases, leaving 9 bases not matched to a gene. The germline gives CDR1 ENHRY, CDR2 SYGVKD. The CDR3 has 14 residues. CDR3 sequence reads: CAIRPGQGFGEQYF. The CDR3 DNA reads as TGTGCCATCAGGCCGGGACAGGGGTTTGGTGAGCAGTACTTC.

V usage is TRBV15 and J usage is TRBJ2-5; maybe TRBD1 (6 bases). CDR1 LNHNV and CDR2 YYDKDF come from the germline V gene (reference sequence). V gave up 1 base and J gave up 2 bases, with 11 bases separating them. This CDR3 has 15 residues. Here the CDR3 DNA reads TGTGCCACCAGCAGAGGCGGACAGAGGCAAGAGACCCAGTACTTC. The encoded protein is CATSRGGQRQETQYF.

J is TRBJ2-1 and V is TRBV6-6; 8 nucleotides line up with TRBD2. CDR1 MNHNY and CDR2 SVGAGI come from the germline V gene (reference sequence). Germline trimming cut 6 bases from V and 4 bases from J; bases unmatched to any gene: 11. The CDR3 runs to 16 residues. The CDR3, as DNA: TGTGCCAGCAGCCCGGGGGGGGGACCAAAGTACAATGAGCAGTTCTTC. Residues: CASSPGGGPKYNEQFF.

This chain connects TRBV11-3 to TRBJ2-1, with TRBD2 matching over 14 bases. V dropped 5 bases and J dropped 6; count of bases not matched to a gene: 15. This CDR3 is built from 19 residues. Germline loops: CDR1 SGHNT, CDR2 YENEEA. CDR3 region: CASSAGLAGGRRGLNEQFF. The CDR3 DNA reads TGTGCCAGCAGCGCAGGACTAGCGGGAGGAAGGAGGGGGCTCAATGAGCAGTTCTTC.

This chain joins TRBV20-1 and TRBJ1-2; maybe TRBD1 (5 bases). From germline, CDR1 is DFQATT and CDR2 SNEGSKA (reference sequence). This CDR3 has 11 amino acids. The CDR3 DNA is TGCGGCTTGGGAGGGGCGTATGGCTACACCTTC. Its protein is CGLGGAYGYTF.

This sequence joins TRBV10-1 and TRBJ1-1; a weak D match, TRBD1 (6 bases). CDR1 and CDR2 (germline): WNHNN, SYGVQD (reference sequence). V lost 2 bases to trimming and J lost 1 base, with 23 bases between them. The CDR3 runs to 19 residues. For the CDR3, the DNA is TGCGCCAGCAGTGAGATGTTAGATTTTGGACAGAGCTCGAACACTGAAGCTTTCTTT. Its protein is CASSEMLDFGQSSNTEAFF.

The chain is built from TRBV7-9 and TRBJ1-1; D perhaps matches TRBD1 (6 bases). The germline V and J ends were trimmed by 5 bases and 4 bases, with 20 bases remaining between them. CDR1 is SEHNR and CDR2 is FQNEAQ in the germline V gene (reference sequence). The CDR3 loop spans 16 amino acids. As DNA, the CDR3 is TGTGCCAGCAGCGGAGGATCAGGGGTACGCGGCACTGAAGCTTTCTTT. Residues: CASSGGSGVRGTEAFF.

V and J are TRBV6-6 and TRBJ1-4, with TRBD1 identical over 8 bases. Germline V CDR1 and CDR2: MNHNY, SVGAGI (reference sequence). V lost 2 bases and J lost 7; bases outside the gene matches: 3. CDR3 size: 14 residues. The CDR3 protein is CASSYAGGVEKLFF. CDR3 nucleotides: TGTGCCAGCAGTTACGCAGGGGGCGTTGAAAAACTGTTTTTT.

The sample holds a few counts of this clone. The V and J genes are TRBV29-1 and TRBJ2-2; D is undetermined. Trimming cost V 7 bases and J 2 bases, with 11 bases left between them. Germline V gene lookup returns CDR1 SQVTM and CDR2 ANQGSEA. The CDR3 loop spans 13 amino acids. The CDR3, as DNA: TGCAGCGCCGTCCCGGTAAACACCGGGGAGCTGTTTTTT. It yields the protein CSAVPVNTGELFF.

This clone has more than one count but fewer than ten. V usage is TRBV10-3 and J usage is TRBJ1-1; possibly TRBD1 for D (6 bases). The CDR3 consists of 12 residues. Germline CDR1 is ENHRY and CDR2 is SYGVKD. V was pared by 11 bases and J by 1 base, with 11 bases between. CDR3 sequence reads: CASGHPNTEAFF. The CDR3 coding sequence is TGTGCCTCGGGACACCCGAACACTGAAGCTTTCTTT.

The genes are TRBV25-1 and TRBJ2-7, with unresolved D. The germline V gene encodes CDR1 MGHDK and CDR2 SYGVNS. This CDR3 is 11 amino acids long. Trimming took off 5 bases at V and 1 base at J, with 3 bases between the two ends. CDR3 DNA: TGTGCCAGCAGTAAATCCTACGAGCAGTACTTC. It yields the protein CASSKSYEQYF.

The V gene is TRBV19, the J gene TRBJ1-5; 7 nucleotides line up with TRBD1. CDR1 is LNHDA and CDR2 is SQIVND in the germline V gene (reference sequence). The CDR3 is made up of 17 amino acids. J was trimmed by 0 bases and V by 4 bases; bases with no gene match: 9. This CDR3 is CASSTTRTGYSNQPQHF. The CDR3 bases are TGTGCCAGTAGTACCACGAGGACAGGCTATAGCAATCAGCCCCAGCATTTT.

V and J are TRBV11-2 and TRBJ1-1; D not resolved. The CDR3 spans 14 residues. Germline V gene sequence: CDR1 SGHAT, CDR2 FQNNGV. The V and J ends lost 5 bases and 3 bases respectively, with 13 bases between them. CDR3 residues: CASSPDNRYTEAFF. The DNA for the CDR3 is TGTGCCAGCAGCCCAGACAACAGATACACTGAAGCTTTCTTT.

This chain uses TRBV6-5 with TRBJ1-5; D remains ambiguous. The germline V and J ends were trimmed by 1 base and 9 bases, with 7 bases remaining between them. Germline V gene lookup returns CDR1 MNHEY and CDR2 SVGAGI. The CDR3 spans 12 residues. CDR3 in amino acids: CASSYYVSPQHF. DNA for the CDR3: TGTGCCAGCAGTTACTACGTATCGCCCCAGCATTTT.

This sequence joins TRBV19 and TRBJ1-3; D is unresolved. Germline V gene sequence: CDR1 LNHDA, CDR2 SQIVND (reference sequence). The CDR3 consists of 14 residues. Trimming stripped 6 bases from V and 0 bases from J, with 9 bases between. CDR3 region: CASSLQSSGNTIYF. Here the CDR3 DNA reads TGTGCCAGTAGCTTACAGTCCTCTGGAAACACCATATATTTT.

This clone was detected a few times. The gene calls are TRBV5-6 and TRBJ2-3, with 7 bases fitting TRBD2. Germline V gene sequence: CDR1 SGHDT, CDR2 YYEEEE. There are 15 residues in the CDR3. V dropped 7 bases and J dropped 0; count of bases not matched to a gene: 8. In nucleotides, the CDR3 is TGTGCCAGCGTTCCGGGAGGCTATAGCACAGATACGCAGTATTTT. The encoded protein is CASVPGGYSTDTQYF.

This chain joins TRBV11-2 and TRBJ1-3; D is unclear. This CDR3 region has 15 residues. The V end lost 1 base, the J end lost 7 bases, and 14 bases lay between the germline ends. Germline V lookup: CDR1 SGHAT, CDR2 FQNNGV. CDR3 sequence (DNA): TGTGCCAGCAGCTTAGTCCATTCTGTCGAGAACACCATATATTTT. Translating gives CASSLVHSVENTIYF. Filled out from reference TRBV11-2 and TRBJ1-3, the complete variable domain reads EAGVAQSPRYKIIEKRQSVAFWCNPISGHATLYWYQQILGQGPKLLIQFQNNGVVDDSQLPKDRFSAERLKGVDSTLKIQPAKLEDSAVYLCASSLVHSVENTIYFGEGSWLTVV.

The V gene is TRBV5-1, the J gene TRBJ2-7; TRBD1 agrees at 7 bases. Germline V gene lookup returns CDR1 SGHRS and CDR2 YFSETQ. CDR3 size: 15 residues. J gave up 0 bases and V 4 bases, and 7 bases lay outside the gene matches. CDR3 loop: CASSPDRAASYEQYF. The CDR3 DNA is TGCGCCAGCAGCCCTGACAGGGCGGCCTCCTACGAGCAGTACTTC.

The chain is built from TRBV5-1 and TRBJ1-2, with no clear D. The CDR3 length is 12 residues. Germline V gene data show CDR1 as SGHRS and CDR2 as YFSETQ. With 6 bases removed from V and 8 bases from J, the gap between germline ends came to 14 bases. The CDR3 region has the DNA TGCGCCAGCACCGACCAAGGGCGAGGCTACACCTTC. Its protein product is CASTDQGRGYTF.

A few counts support this clone. The V gene is TRBV18, the J gene TRBJ1-5; 9 bases match TRBD1. This CDR3 region has 16 residues. V trimming: 2 bases; J trimming: 7 bases; junction bases outside the gene matches: 9. The germline CDR1 and CDR2 sequences are KGHSH and LQKENI. The CDR3 spells CASSPGTGPRLQPQHF. DNA of the CDR3: TGTGCCAGCTCACCAGGGACAGGGCCCCGGTTGCAGCCCCAGCATTTT.